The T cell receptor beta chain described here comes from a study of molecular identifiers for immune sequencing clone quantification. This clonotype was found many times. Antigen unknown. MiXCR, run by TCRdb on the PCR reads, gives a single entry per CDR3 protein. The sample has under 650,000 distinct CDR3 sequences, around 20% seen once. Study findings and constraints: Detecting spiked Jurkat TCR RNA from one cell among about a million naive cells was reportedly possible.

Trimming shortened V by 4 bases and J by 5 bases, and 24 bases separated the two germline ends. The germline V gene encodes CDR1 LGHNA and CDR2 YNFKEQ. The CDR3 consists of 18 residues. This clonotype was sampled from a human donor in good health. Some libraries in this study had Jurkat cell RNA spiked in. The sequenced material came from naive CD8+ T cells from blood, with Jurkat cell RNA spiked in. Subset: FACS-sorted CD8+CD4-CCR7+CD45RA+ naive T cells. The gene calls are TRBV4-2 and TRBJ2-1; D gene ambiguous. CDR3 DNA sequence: TGTGCCAGCAGCCGAAGTCCCATGCATGACGGAACGGACAATGAGCAGTTCTTC. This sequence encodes CASSRSPMHDGTDNEQFF.